A selection of T cell receptor beta chains follows, all from one sample in a study of shared clonotypes between healthy human individuals. TCRdb keeps only in-frame clones here, not all; method: immunoSEQ multiplex PCR. The sample has roughly 530,000 clones, 90% to 97% seen once. The sequencing sample was made of naive CD4+ T cells sorted from blood. The source of these receptors is a woman aged 30 to 39 in good health. Each CDR3 is given with its conserved first and last residue. A D gene is named only where the DNA matches it firmly. Rows give clone size only sometimes, using once, few, many, or a class for an expanded clone.

v_gene	d_gene	j_gene	abundance	CDR3aa	CDR3nt
TRBV6-5	.	TRBJ1-4	.	CASSSPGNYGEKLFF	TGTGCCAGCAGTTCTCCGGGGAACTATGGCGAAAAACTGTTTTTT
TRBV7-9	.	TRBJ2-1	.	CASSSPRRNTNEQFF	TGTGCCAGCAGCTCTCCCAGGAGGAATACCAATGAGCAGTTCTTC
TRBV5-1	TRBD1	TRBJ1-1	.	CASSLPGTGLNTEAFF	TGCGCCAGCAGCCTACCCGGGACAGGATTGAACACTGAAGCTTTCTTT
TRBV6-6	.	TRBJ1-1	.	CASSYSGRNTEAFF	TGTGCCAGCAGTTACTCGGGACGGAACACTGAAGCTTTCTTT
TRBV27	TRBD1	TRBJ2-5	.	CASSPSPGQGAETQYF	TGTGCCAGCAGTCCCAGCCCGGGACAGGGTGCAGAGACCCAGTACTTC
TRBV13	TRBD1	TRBJ2-5	once	CASSLVTGGTQETQYF	TGTGCCAGCAGCTTAGTTACAGGGGGGACACAAGAGACCCAGTACTTC
TRBV28	.	TRBJ1-3	.	CASSPYSGNTIYF	TGTGCCAGCAGTCCTTACTCTGGAAACACCATATATTTT
TRBV28	.	TRBJ2-3	.	CASSPLASTDTQYF	TGTGCCAGCAGCCCGCTAGCTAGCACAGATACGCAGTATTTT
TRBV5-1	.	TRBJ1-4	.	CASNRGQATNEKLFF	TGCGCCAGCAATCGGGGACAAGCAACTAATGAAAAACTGTTTTTT
TRBV15	.	TRBJ1-2	.	CATSRRTVNYGYTF	TGTGCCACCAGCAGAAGGACCGTGAACTATGGCTACACCTTC
TRBV27	TRBD2	TRBJ2-3	once	CASSWGLAEPSTDTQYF	TGTGCCAGCAGTTGGGGACTAGCGGAGCCATCCACAGATACGCAGTATTTT
TRBV2	.	TRBJ2-1	.	CASSEADISSEQFF	TGTGCCAGCAGTGAAGCGGACATATCCAGTGAGCAGTTCTTC
TRBV27	.	TRBJ2-2	.	CASTPKDSNTGELFF	TGTGCCAGCACCCCTAAGGACAGTAACACCGGGGAGCTGTTTTTT
TRBV18	.	TRBJ2-4	.	CASSPRSNLAKNIQYF	TGTGCCAGCTCACCACGTTCAAATCTAGCCAAAAACATTCAGTACTTC